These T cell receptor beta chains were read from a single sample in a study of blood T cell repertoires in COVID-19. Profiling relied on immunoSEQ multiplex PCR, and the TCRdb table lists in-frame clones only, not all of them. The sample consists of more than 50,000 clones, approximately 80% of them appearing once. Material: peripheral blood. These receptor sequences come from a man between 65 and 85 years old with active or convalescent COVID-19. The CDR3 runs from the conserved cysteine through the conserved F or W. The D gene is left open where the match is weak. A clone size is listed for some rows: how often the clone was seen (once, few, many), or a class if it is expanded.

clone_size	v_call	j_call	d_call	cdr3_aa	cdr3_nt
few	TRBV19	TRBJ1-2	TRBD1	CASSITGAANYGYTF	TGTGCCAGTAGTATCACAGGGGCGGCTAACTATGGCTACACCTTC
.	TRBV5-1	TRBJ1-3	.	CASSLSVTNSGNTIYF	TGCGCCAGCAGCTTGAGCGTGACTAACTCTGGAAACACCATATATTTT
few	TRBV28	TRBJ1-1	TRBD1	CASSLGLASDRGSLGTEAFF	TGTGCCAGCAGTTTGGGCTTGGCCTCGGACAGGGGGTCTTTGGGCACTGAAGCTTTCTTT
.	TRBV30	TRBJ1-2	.	CAWSRRGRDYGYTF	TGTGCCTGGAGTAGGAGGGGCAGAGACTATGGCTACACCTTC
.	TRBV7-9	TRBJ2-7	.	CASSYGSYEQYF	TGTGCCAGCAGCTACGGCTCCTACGAGCAGTACTTC
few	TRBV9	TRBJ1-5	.	CASSVGVGSGQPQHF	TGTGCCAGCAGCGTAGGGGTGGGTTCCGGGCAGCCCCAGCATTTT
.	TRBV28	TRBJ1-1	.	CASSQRGGGFNMNTEAFF	TGTGCCAGCAGTCAACGAGGGGGGGGCTTTAACATGAACACTGAAGCTTTCTTT
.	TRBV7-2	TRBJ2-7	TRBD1	CASSQGQGGYEQYF	TGTGCCAGCAGCCAAGGACAGGGGGGGTACGAGCAGTACTTC
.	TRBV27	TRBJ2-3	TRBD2	CASTLAGGPTDTQYF	TGTGCCAGCACGCTAGCGGGAGGCCCCACAGATACGCAGTATTTT
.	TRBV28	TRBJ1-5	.	CASSLSEGSLNQPQHF	TGTGCCAGCAGTTTATCAGAGGGCAGTCTCAATCAGCCCCAGCATTTT
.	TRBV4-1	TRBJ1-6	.	CASSQDWGQVNSPLHF	TGCGCCAGCAGCCAAGATTGGGGCCAGGTTAATTCACCCCTCCACTTT
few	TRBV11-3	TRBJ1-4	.	CASSRGDLGGEKLFF	TGTGCCAGCAGCCGAGGAGACTTGGGGGGTGAAAAACTGTTTTTT
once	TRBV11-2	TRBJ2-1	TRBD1	CASSSTGWKFF	TGTGCCAGCAGCTCGACAGGGTGGAAGTTCTTC
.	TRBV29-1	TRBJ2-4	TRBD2	CSVLTSGRARQGIQYF	TGCAGCGTTTTAACTAGCGGGAGGGCCCGTCAGGGCATTCAGTACTTC
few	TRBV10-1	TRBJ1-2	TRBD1	CASSESRRDRVGYGYTF	TGCGCCAGCAGTGAGTCTCGGCGGGACAGGGTCGGGTATGGCTACACCTTC
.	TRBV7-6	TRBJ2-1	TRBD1	CASSFSGTGSYNEQFF	TGTGCCAGCAGCTTCTCCGGGACAGGCTCCTACAATGAGCAGTTCTTC
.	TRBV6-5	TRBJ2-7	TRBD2	CASKRGLNSYEQYF	TGTGCCAGCAAGCGGGGGCTAAACTCCTACGAGCAGTACTTC
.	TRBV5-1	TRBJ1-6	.	CASSLVPIGSYNSPLHF	TGCGCCAGCAGCTTGGTCCCTATCGGGTCCTATAATTCACCCCTCCACTTT
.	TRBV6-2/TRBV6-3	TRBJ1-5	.	CASSDAPGSWQPQHF	TGTGCCAGCAGTGACGCCCCAGGGTCGTGGCAGCCCCAGCATTTT
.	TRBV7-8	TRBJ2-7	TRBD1	CASSPGTGYEQYF	TGTGCCAGCAGCCCGGGGACAGGCTACGAGCAGTACTTC
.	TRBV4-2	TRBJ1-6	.	CASSLSPGLDNSPLHF	TGTGCCAGCAGCCTAAGCCCCGGACTAGATAATTCACCCCTCCACTTT
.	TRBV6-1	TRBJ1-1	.	CASSPPTGTEAFF	TGTGCCAGCAGTCCCCCCACGGGGACTGAAGCTTTCTTT
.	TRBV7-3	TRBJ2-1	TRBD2	CASSLQPSGSNEQFF	TGTGCCAGCAGCTTACAACCCAGCGGGAGTAATGAGCAGTTCTTC
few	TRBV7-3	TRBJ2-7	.	CASSYLPYEQYF	TGTGCCAGCAGCTACTTACCCTACGAGCAGTACTTC
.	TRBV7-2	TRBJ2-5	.	CASSLVGGQIKETQYF	TGTGCCAGCAGCTTAGTGGGGGGACAGATTAAAGAGACCCAGTACTTC
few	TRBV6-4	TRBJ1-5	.	CASNPDRGHNQPQHF	TGTGCCAGCAATCCGGACAGAGGACACAATCAGCCCCAGCATTTT
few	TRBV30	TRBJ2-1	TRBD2	CAWSGGLAGPQQFF	TGTGCCTGGAGTGGGGGACTAGCGGGACCCCAGCAGTTCTTC
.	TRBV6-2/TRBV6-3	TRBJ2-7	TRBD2	CASSRWTSGLIYEQYF	TGTGCCAGCAGTAGATGGACTAGCGGATTAATCTACGAGCAGTACTTC
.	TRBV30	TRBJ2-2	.	CAWNPKGELFF	TGTGCCTGGAATCCTAAGGGGGAGCTGTTTTTT
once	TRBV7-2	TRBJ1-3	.	CASSANRVVGNTIYF	TGTGCCAGCAGCGCTAACAGGGTAGTAGGAAACACCATATATTTT
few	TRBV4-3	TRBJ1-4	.	CASSQVRDVLFF	TGCGCCAGCAGCCAAGTGAGGGATGTGTTATTTTTT
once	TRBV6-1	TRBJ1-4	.	CASSESRGEKLFF	TGTGCCAGCAGTGAATCCCGGGGTGAAAAACTGTTTTTT
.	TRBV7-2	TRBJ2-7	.	CASSLGTARSEQYF	TGTGCCAGCAGCTTAGGGACAGCAAGGAGCGAGCAGTACTTC
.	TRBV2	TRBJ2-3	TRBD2	CASRGTSPADTQYF	TGTGCCAGCAGAGGGACTAGTCCTGCAGATACGCAGTATTTT
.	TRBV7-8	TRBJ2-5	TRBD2	CASSFLGLADQETQYF	TGTGCCAGCAGCTTTTTGGGACTAGCGGACCAAGAGACCCAGTACTTC
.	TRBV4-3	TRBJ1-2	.	CASSQDRMSGYTF	TGCGCCAGCAGCCAAGATAGAATGTCTGGCTACACCTTC
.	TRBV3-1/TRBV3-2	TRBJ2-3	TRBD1	CASSQGQGGIDTQYF	TGTGCCAGCAGCCAAGGACAGGGTGGTATCGATACGCAGTATTTT
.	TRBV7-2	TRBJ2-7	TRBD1	CASSFSDRGREQYF	TGTGCCAGCAGCTTTTCAGACAGGGGGAGGGAGCAGTACTTC
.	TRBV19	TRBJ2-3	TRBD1	CASSITGTEGDTQYF	TGTGCCAGTAGTATTACAGGGACAGAGGGGGATACGCAGTATTTT
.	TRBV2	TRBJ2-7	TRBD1	CASSETGKLNEQYF	TGTGCCAGCAGCGAGACAGGGAAGTTGAACGAGCAGTACTTC
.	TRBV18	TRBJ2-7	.	CASSPSGTSREQYF	TGTGCCAGCTCACCATCCGGGACTTCCAGGGAGCAGTACTTC
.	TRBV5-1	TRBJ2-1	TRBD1	CATGETGRYNEQFF	TGCGCCACAGGGGAGACAGGGCGCTACAATGAGCAGTTCTTC
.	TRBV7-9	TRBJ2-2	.	CASSPSGVNTGELFF	TGTGCCAGCAGTCCCTCAGGGGTTAACACCGGGGAGCTGTTTTTT
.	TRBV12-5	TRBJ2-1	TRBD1	CASGRGGDSSYNEQFF	TGTGCTAGTGGCCGCGGTGGGGACAGCTCCTACAATGAGCAGTTCTTC
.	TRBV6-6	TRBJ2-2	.	CASSYLTGNTGELFF	TGTGCCAGCAGTTACTTGACAGGGAACACCGGGGAGCTGTTTTTT
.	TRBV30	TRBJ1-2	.	CAWSVGATRGNYGYTF	TGTGCCTGGAGTGTAGGGGCCACGCGGGGGAACTATGGCTACACCTTC
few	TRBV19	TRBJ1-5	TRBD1	CASSIRDREADQPQHF	TGTGCCAGTAGTATTCGGGACAGGGAGGCAGATCAGCCCCAGCATTTT